This is a list of T cell receptor beta chains from one sample in a study of blood T cell repertoires in COVID-19. Generated by immunoSEQ multiplex PCR, the TCRdb table keeps only in-frame clones and is missing some. Altogether 290,000 or so clones are present, around nine tenths being singletons, with the ten largest covering over 1%. The sequenced sample was peripheral blood. The receptors here all came from a man in his 70s with acute or convalescent COVID-19. Each CDR3 is given with its conserved first and last residue. The order of the fields is V gene, CDR3 length, J gene, D gene, clone size, CDR3 protein, CDR3 DNA. A D gene is named only where the DNA matches it firmly. Rows give clone size only sometimes, using once, few, many, or a class for an expanded clone.

TRBV14	14	TRBJ2-7	TRBD1	-	CASSQGTGDYEQYF	TGTGCCAGCAGCCAAGGGACAGGGGACTACGAGCAGTACTTC
TRBV9	14	TRBJ1-1	TRBD1	-	CASSVGRDRGAAFF	TGTGCCAGCAGCGTAGGGAGGGACAGGGGCGCAGCTTTCTTT
TRBV5-1	17	TRBJ2-2	TRBD2	-	CASSSSTSGVNTGELFF	TGCGCCAGCAGCTCTTCCACTAGCGGGGTTAACACCGGGGAGCTGTTTTTT
TRBV5-1	13	TRBJ2-5	-	-	CASSTGGAETQYF	TGCGCCAGCAGCACTGGCGGGGCGGAGACCCAGTACTTC
TRBV25-1	11	TRBJ2-7	-	-	CASRSSYEQYF	TGTGCCAGCAGGAGCTCCTACGAGCAGTACTTC
TRBV12-3/TRBV12-4	13	TRBJ2-5	-	-	CASSFGFQETQYF	TGTGCCAGCAGTTTCGGTTTTCAAGAGACCCAGTACTTC
TRBV5-4	14	TRBJ2-3	TRBD2	-	CASSPSGSSDTQYF	TGTGCCAGTAGCCCTAGCGGGAGCTCAGATACGCAGTATTTT
TRBV7-3	17	TRBJ1-1	TRBD1	few	CASSETSGRGRLGEAFF	TGTGCCAGCAGCGAAACGTCCGGGAGGGGGCGGTTGGGTGAAGCTTTCTTT
TRBV5-1	14	TRBJ1-2	-	-	CASSLGTNIYGYTF	TGCGCCAGCAGCTTGGGAACAAACATCTATGGCTACACCTTC
TRBV7-2	14	TRBJ1-3	TRBD1	few	CASSSDRVRNTIYF	TGTGCCAGCAGCTCGGACAGGGTCCGAAACACCATATATTTT
TRBV5-1	13	TRBJ2-5	-	-	CASRPTGPGTQYF	TGCGCCAGCAGACCAACAGGGCCCGGGACCCAGTACTTC
TRBV6-2/TRBV6-3	18	TRBJ1-3	TRBD1	-	CASSFPGQAYFSGNTIYF	TGTGCCAGCAGTTTTCCGGGACAGGCCTATTTCTCTGGAAACACCATATATTTT
TRBV15	14	TRBJ2-5	-	-	CATRDHRASETQYF	TGTGCCACCAGAGACCACAGGGCCTCGGAGACCCAGTACTTC
TRBV6-2/TRBV6-3	14	TRBJ2-1	-	-	CASSYYLQGNEQFF	TGTGCCAGCAGTTACTACTTACAGGGCAATGAGCAGTTCTTC
TRBV9	18	TRBJ2-6	TRBD1	-	CASSVSGTGNSGANVLTF	TGTGCCAGCAGCGTCTCCGGGACAGGGAACTCTGGGGCCAACGTCCTGACTTTC
TRBV6-6	14	TRBJ1-1	-	-	CASRGDRTSGRAFF	TGTGCCAGCAGGGGGGATCGGACGAGCGGGAGGGCTTTCTTT
TRBV24-1	13	TRBJ1-2	-	-	CATSDSDMIGYTF	TGTGCCACCAGTGATTCGGACATGATCGGCTACACCTTC